A selection of T cell receptor beta chains follows, all from one sample in a study of shared clonotypes between healthy human individuals. Libraries were prepared by immunoSEQ multiplex PCR; TCRdb keeps only in-frame clonotypes and omits some of them. The sample yields roughly 480,000 clones, 79% seen once. What was sequenced was PBMCs. These receptors were collected from a woman in her 40s in good health. Some clones in this sample may be carry-over from other donors' samples. Each CDR3 is given with its conserved first and last residue. A D gene is named only where the DNA matches it firmly. Only part of the rows carry a size: once, few, many, or a class if the clone is expanded.

cdr3_aa,cdr3_nt,d_call,j_call,clone_size,v_call
CASSSGTGHTEAFF,TGTGCCAGCAGCTCAGGGACAGGGCACACTGAAGCTTTCTTT,TRBD1,TRBJ1-1,few,TRBV7-3
CALKNYDSSNEQYF,TGTGCCTTGAAAAATTACGACAGTAGCAACGAGCAGTACTTC,-,TRBJ2-7,-,TRBV30
CSAPGGGYTF,TGCAGTGCCCCTGGAGGTGGCTACACCTTC,-,TRBJ1-2,few,TRBV20-1
CASRARQVPGDNEQFF,TGTGCAAGTCGCGCCCGACAGGTTCCAGGGGACAATGAGCAGTTCTTC,-,TRBJ2-1,few,TRBV12-2
CASSAGTSGRVGETQYF,TGCGCCAGCAGCGCTGGGACTAGCGGGAGAGTAGGGGAGACCCAGTACTTC,TRBD2,TRBJ2-5,-,TRBV5-1
CASSLVARDEQYF,TGTGCCAGCAGCTTAGTGGCGAGGGACGAGCAGTACTTC,-,TRBJ2-7,-,TRBV7-2
CASSLVQGLNTEAFF,TGTGCCAGCAGTTTGGTCCAGGGTTTGAACACTGAAGCTTTCTTT,-,TRBJ1-1,-,TRBV28
CSVRETGKGANYGYTF,TGCAGCGTTCGTGAAACAGGGAAAGGAGCTAACTATGGCTACACCTTC,-,TRBJ1-2,-,TRBV29-1
CASSQDLSAGRTSGRNEQFF,TGCGCCAGCAGCCAAGATCTTTCGGCGGGAAGGACTAGCGGGAGAAATGAGCAGTTCTTC,TRBD2,TRBJ2-1,-,TRBV4-1
CASSPSQTDTQYF,TGTGCCAGCTCGCCATCTCAGACAGATACGCAGTATTTT,-,TRBJ2-3,few,TRBV18
CASSDLPRRDRGYEQYF,TGCGCCAGCAGTGACCTCCCCCGGCGGGACAGGGGGTACGAGCAGTACTTC,TRBD1,TRBJ2-7,once,TRBV10-2
CASSLALLGIQTQYF,TGTGCTAGCAGCTTAGCGCTTCTGGGGATCCAGACCCAGTACTTC,-,TRBJ2-5,-,TRBV7-7
CASSLAVGLNYGYTF,TGTGCCAGCAGTTTAGCGGTCGGACTTAACTATGGCTACACCTTC,-,TRBJ1-2,-,TRBV28
CASSTGTGGATEAFF,TGCGCCAGCAGCACCGGGACAGGGGGAGCCACTGAAGCTTTCTTT,TRBD1,TRBJ1-1,-,TRBV5-1
CASSLGGAPNQPQHF,TGTGCCAGCAGCTTAGGGGGGGCCCCCAATCAGCCCCAGCATTTT,-,TRBJ1-5,-,TRBV7-6
CASSPLSVGGEQFF,TGTGCCAGCAGCCCCCTGTCTGTTGGGGGGGAGCAGTTCTTC,-,TRBJ2-1,-,TRBV7-9
CASSVLAGGTDTQYF,TGTGCCAGCAGCGTCTTAGCGGGCGGCACAGATACGCAGTATTTT,TRBD2,TRBJ2-3,-,TRBV9
CASSWTYTGELFF,TGTGCCAGCAGCTGGACCTACACCGGGGAGCTGTTTTTT,-,TRBJ2-2,-,TRBV11-3
CAISGTGVTGELFF,TGTGCCATCAGTGGGACAGGGGTCACCGGGGAGCTGTTTTTT,TRBD1,TRBJ2-2,-,TRBV10-3
CASRLRSIPDTQYF,TGTGCCAGCAGGCTTCGGAGTATCCCAGATACGCAGTATTTT,-,TRBJ2-3,-,TRBV28
CASSPLAVLGGSWDEQFF,TGTGCCAGCTCACCACTGGCAGTTTTAGGCGGGAGTTGGGATGAGCAGTTCTTC,TRBD2,TRBJ2-1,-,TRBV18
CAWSINGGYGYTF,TGTGCCTGGAGTATAAATGGGGGCTATGGCTACACCTTC,-,TRBJ1-2,-,TRBV30
CASSDRGGSTDTQYF,TGTGCCAGCAGCGACAGAGGCGGTAGCACAGATACGCAGTATTTT,-,TRBJ2-3,-,TRBV6-4
CASRRTAGPVTF,TGTGCCAGTAGAAGGACAGCCGGGCCCGTCACCTTC,-,TRBJ1-2,few,TRBV19
CATSRTSGNVGNIQYF,TGTGCCACCAGCAGGACTAGCGGCAACGTTGGGAACATTCAGTACTTC,TRBD2,TRBJ2-4,-,TRBV15
CASSSGGSKNIQYF,TGTGCCAGCAGCTCCGGGGGATCCAAAAACATTCAGTACTTC,-,TRBJ2-4,once,TRBV5-4
CAGTRDDTGELFF,TGTGCCGGGACTAGAGATGACACCGGGGAGCTGTTTTTT,TRBD2,TRBJ2-2,-,TRBV30
CASSPGTGRLRAFF,TGTGCCAGCAGTCCTGGGACAGGGCGGCTGCGCGCTTTCTTT,TRBD1,TRBJ1-1,many,TRBV2
CASMRAKPPDTQYF,TGTGCCAGCATGCGGGCGAAGCCGCCAGATACGCAGTATTTT,-,TRBJ2-3,-,TRBV2
CASSEAAGGYNEQFF,TGTGCCAGCAGTGAAGCAGCGGGAGGGTACAATGAGCAGTTCTTC,TRBD2,TRBJ2-1,-,TRBV6-1
CASSPLGGRYEQYF,TGTGCCAGTAGTCCCCTTGGGGGAAGATACGAGCAGTACTTC,-,TRBJ2-7,-,TRBV19
CASSLLAGSSEQFF,TGTGCCAGCAGTTTACTAGCGGGATCGAGTGAGCAGTTCTTC,TRBD2,TRBJ2-1,-,TRBV27
CASSATSGRRTDTQYF,TGTGCCAGCAGCGCGACTAGCGGGAGAAGGACAGATACGCAGTATTTT,TRBD2,TRBJ2-3,-,TRBV5-6
CASSSPCEQYF,TGTGCCAGCAGCTCCCCATGCGAGCAGTACTTC,-,TRBJ2-7,-,TRBV7-3
CASIGGAHTGELFF,TGTGCCAGCATCGGGGGAGCCCACACCGGGGAGCTGTTTTTT,-,TRBJ2-2,few,TRBV7-9
CASSHYGRNNEQFF,TGTGCTAGCAGCCATTACGGGAGAAACAATGAGCAGTTCTTC,-,TRBJ2-1,few,TRBV7-7
CANPPTEQETQYF,TGTGCCAACCCCCCGACAGAACAAGAGACCCAGTACTTC,-,TRBJ2-5,-,TRBV14
CASSPGGTQYF,TGTGCCAGCAGCCCCGGGGGGACCCAGTACTTC,-,TRBJ2-5,-,TRBV6-6
CASSPVGGRVSEQFF,TGTGCCAGCAGCCCAGTAGGCGGGAGGGTGAGTGAGCAGTTCTTC,TRBD2,TRBJ2-1,-,TRBV7-9
CAISEGGRGSDEQYF,TGTGCCATCAGTGAAGGTGGCAGGGGGAGCGACGAGCAGTACTTC,TRBD1,TRBJ2-7,-,TRBV10-3
CASSVRDFTYEQYF,TGTGCCAGCAGTGTCCGGGACTTCACCTACGAGCAGTACTTC,-,TRBJ2-7,-,TRBV6-5
CASSRDREETQYF,TGTGCCAGTAGTAGAGACAGGGAAGAGACCCAGTACTTC,TRBD1,TRBJ2-5,few,TRBV19
CASSMSLLGTEAFF,TGTGCCAGTAGTATGAGCCTCCTTGGGACTGAAGCTTTCTTT,-,TRBJ1-1,-,TRBV19
CASSVVQTGELFF,TGTGCCAGCAGCGTAGTTCAGACCGGGGAGCTGTTTTTT,-,TRBJ2-2,-,TRBV9
CASRYSGELGGNTIYF,TGTGCCAGCAGATACTCAGGGGAGTTGGGGGGAAACACCATATATTTT,-,TRBJ1-3,-,TRBV28
CASSLFSEKLFF,TGTGCCAGCAGTTTATTTTCTGAAAAACTGTTTTTT,-,TRBJ1-4,few,TRBV28
CASSLLPTRNEQFF,TGCGCCAGCAGCCTCCTCCCAACTCGAAATGAGCAGTTCTTC,-,TRBJ2-1,-,TRBV5-1
CASRAHNTGELFF,TGTGCCAGCAGGGCCCACAACACCGGGGAGCTGTTTTTT,-,TRBJ2-2,many,TRBV6-5
CASSPGTSPHSFLETQYF,TGTGCCAGCAGCCCAGGGACGTCTCCACATAGCTTCCTTGAGACCCAGTACTTC,-,TRBJ2-5,-,TRBV11-1
CASSPGQFKIGNTIYF,TGTGCCAGCAGCCCGGGACAGTTCAAGATCGGAAACACCATATATTTT,TRBD1,TRBJ1-3,-,TRBV7-9
CASSVAETGNTIYF,TGTGCCAGCAGCGTAGCTGAGACAGGGAACACCATATATTTT,TRBD1,TRBJ1-3,-,TRBV9
CASSQLRDSTYNEQFF,TGTGCCAGCAGCCAACTACGGGACTCCACCTACAATGAGCAGTTCTTC,-,TRBJ2-1,-,TRBV14
CASSDDRENTEAFF,TGTGCCAGCAGTGACGACAGGGAAAACACTGAAGCTTTCTTT,TRBD1,TRBJ1-1,-,TRBV6-1
CASSLGLYNEQFF,TGTGCCAGCAGTTTGGGGCTGTACAATGAGCAGTTCTTC,-,TRBJ2-1,-,TRBV27
CASSLDSNGYTF,TGTGCCAGCAGCTTGGATAGTAATGGCTACACCTTC,-,TRBJ1-2,-,TRBV5-4
CATSSGLATEETQYF,TGTGCCACCAGCAGCGGACTAGCGACCGAAGAGACCCAGTACTTC,TRBD2,TRBJ2-5,-,TRBV15
CAWSVGAQGNEKLFF,TGTGCCTGGAGTGTGGGCGCCCAGGGTAATGAAAAACTGTTTTTT,-,TRBJ1-4,few,TRBV30
CASSVGLAVEQYF,TGTGCCAGCAGCGTTGGGCTAGCGGTAGAGCAGTACTTC,TRBD2,TRBJ2-7,-,TRBV9
CASSYRGVNTEAFF,TGCGCCAGCAGCTACAGGGGGGTAAACACTGAAGCTTTCTTT,TRBD1,TRBJ1-1,-,TRBV5-1